This is a list of T cell receptor beta chains from one sample in a study of regulatory T cells in long-lasting Graves disease. MiXCR, applied by TCRdb to the multiplex PCR reads, yields one record per CDR3 protein. The sample has about 240,000 distinct CDR3 sequences; 20% to 25% are singletons. The source material was peripheral blood mononuclear cells (PBMCs), sampled at new diagnosis, from a patient treated with antithyroid drugs. The receptors here all came from a female donor with Graves disease. The CDR3 runs from the conserved cysteine through the conserved F or W. The D gene is left open where the match is weak. Clone size is given for some rows only: seen once, a few or many times, or a class if the clone is expanded.

J gene: TRBJ2-7; clone size: many; D gene: TRBD1; V gene: TRBV7-2; CDR3 protein: CASSQGTDPPHEQYF; CDR3 DNA: TGCGCCAGCAGCCAAGGGACAGACCCGCCTCACGAGCAGTACTTC
J gene: TRBJ2-5; clone size: once; D gene: TRBD2; V gene: TRBV7-8; CDR3 protein: CASSGTSLYQETQYF; CDR3 DNA: TGTGCCAGCAGCGGGACTAGCTTGTACCAAGAGACCCAGTACTTC
J gene: TRBJ2-1; clone size: few; D gene: .; V gene: TRBV14; CDR3 protein: CASSQGVEVLLYNEQFF; CDR3 DNA: TGTGCCAGCAGCCAAGGAGTCGAAGTACTTCTATACAATGAGCAGTTCTTC
J gene: TRBJ1-2; clone size: .; D gene: .; V gene: TRBV6-2/TRBV6-3; CDR3 protein: CASTPQERAGGYTF; CDR3 DNA: TGTGCCAGCACCCCCCAGGAGAGGGCGGGTGGCTACACCTTC
J gene: TRBJ2-3; clone size: many; D gene: .; V gene: TRBV18; CDR3 protein: CASSPTSTDTQYF; CDR3 DNA: TGTGCCAGCTCACCAACGTCTACAGATACGCAGTATTTT
J gene: TRBJ2-7; clone size: many; D gene: .; V gene: TRBV20-1; CDR3 protein: CSARGGQYEQYF; CDR3 DNA: TGCAGTGCTAGAGGTGGACAGTACGAGCAGTACTTC
J gene: TRBJ2-3; clone size: .; D gene: TRBD2; V gene: TRBV6-1; CDR3 protein: CASRLSLAGASTDTQYF; CDR3 DNA: TGTGCCAGCAGACTCTCACTAGCGGGGGCTAGCACAGATACGCAGTATTTT
J gene: TRBJ2-1; clone size: few; D gene: .; V gene: TRBV6-2/TRBV6-3; CDR3 protein: CASLGGPYDNEQFF; CDR3 DNA: TGTGCCAGCTTGGGGGGGCCATATGACAATGAGCAGTTCTTC
J gene: TRBJ2-3; clone size: many; D gene: TRBD2; V gene: TRBV6-5; CDR3 protein: CASSYRGTSGFTDTQYF; CDR3 DNA: TGTGCCAGCAGTTACCGCGGGACTAGCGGGTTTACAGATACGCAGTATTTT
J gene: TRBJ2-3; clone size: .; D gene: TRBD1; V gene: TRBV19; CDR3 protein: CASTGCTDTQYF; CDR3 DNA: TGTGCCTCGACAGGGTGCACAGATACGCAGTATTTT
J gene: TRBJ2-5; clone size: few; D gene: TRBD2; V gene: TRBV7-3; CDR3 protein: CASSWGGGLETQYF; CDR3 DNA: TGTGCCAGCAGCTGGGGGGGAGGGCTGGAGACCCAGTACTTC
J gene: TRBJ2-7; clone size: many; D gene: .; V gene: TRBV7-2; CDR3 protein: CASSGIGGDSFAYEQYF; CDR3 DNA: TGTGCCAGCAGCGGTATCGGGGGGGACAGTTTCGCCTACGAGCAGTACTTC
J gene: TRBJ1-1; clone size: few; D gene: TRBD1; V gene: TRBV19; CDR3 protein: CATRGRGRGNTEAFF; CDR3 DNA: TGTGCCACCCGAGGGAGGGGGCGCGGGAACACTGAAGCTTTCTTT
J gene: TRBJ1-1; clone size: many; D gene: .; V gene: TRBV7-9; CDR3 protein: CASSRGLRGTEAFF; CDR3 DNA: TGTGCCAGCAGCCGGGGTTTGCGGGGCACTGAAGCTTTCTTT
J gene: TRBJ1-2; clone size: many; D gene: .; V gene: TRBV5-6; CDR3 protein: CASSLVQGLDGYTF; CDR3 DNA: TGTGCCAGCAGCTTGGTGCAGGGGCTGGATGGCTACACCTTC
J gene: TRBJ1-3; clone size: many; D gene: TRBD1; V gene: TRBV6-1; CDR3 protein: CASSEGYRDRTGNTIYF; CDR3 DNA: TGTGCCAGCAGTGAAGGTTATAGGGACAGAACTGGAAACACCATATATTTT
J gene: TRBJ1-3; clone size: many; D gene: TRBD1; V gene: TRBV12-3/TRBV12-4; CDR3 protein: CASTPGTGLTSIGNTIYF; CDR3 DNA: TGTGCCAGCACCCCCGGGACAGGGTTAACCTCGATTGGAAACACCATATATTTT
J gene: TRBJ2-2; clone size: many; D gene: .; V gene: TRBV20-1; CDR3 protein: CSARDGLRGGQTGELFF; CDR3 DNA: TGCAGTGCTAGAGATGGATTACGAGGGGGGCAGACCGGGGAGCTGTTTTTT
J gene: TRBJ2-7; clone size: many; D gene: TRBD1; V gene: TRBV4-3; CDR3 protein: CASSQEGTGGYEQYF; CDR3 DNA: TGCGCCAGCAGCCAAGAAGGGACAGGGGGCTACGAGCAGTACTTC
J gene: TRBJ2-1; clone size: many; D gene: .; V gene: TRBV6-2/TRBV6-3; CDR3 protein: CASSYSNNEQFF; CDR3 DNA: TGTGCCAGCAGTTACTCGAACAATGAGCAGTTCTTC
J gene: TRBJ2-2; clone size: .; D gene: .; V gene: TRBV4-3; CDR3 protein: CASSQGTRNTGELFF; CDR3 DNA: TGCGCCAGCAGCCAAGGCACAAGGAACACCGGGGAGCTGTTTTTT
J gene: TRBJ2-7; clone size: many; D gene: .; V gene: TRBV4-1; CDR3 protein: CASSQEDPVYEQYF; CDR3 DNA: TGCGCCAGCAGCCAAGAGGATCCCGTCTACGAGCAGTACTTC
J gene: TRBJ2-7; clone size: few; D gene: TRBD1; V gene: TRBV4-1; CDR3 protein: CASSTTGGSYEQYF; CDR3 DNA: TGCGCCAGCAGTACGACAGGGGGCTCCTACGAGCAGTACTTC
J gene: TRBJ2-3; clone size: .; D gene: TRBD1; V gene: TRBV7-2; CDR3 protein: CASSFGQGTDTQYF; CDR3 DNA: TGTGCCAGCAGCTTCGGACAGGGTACAGATACGCAGTATTTT
J gene: TRBJ2-1; clone size: many; D gene: TRBD2; V gene: TRBV6-5; CDR3 protein: CASSYLGLAGGPEDEQFF; CDR3 DNA: TGTGCCAGCAGTTACTTAGGACTAGCGGGAGGTCCTGAGGATGAGCAGTTCTTC
J gene: TRBJ2-7; clone size: .; D gene: .; V gene: TRBV19; CDR3 protein: CTSSTPGRYEQYF; CDR3 DNA: TGTACCAGTAGTACCCCAGGGCGCTACGAGCAGTACTTC
J gene: TRBJ2-5; clone size: many; D gene: .; V gene: TRBV5-1; CDR3 protein: CASSLANGDQETQYF; CDR3 DNA: TGCGCCAGCAGCTTGGCCAACGGGGACCAAGAGACCCAGTACTTC
J gene: TRBJ1-6; clone size: many; D gene: .; V gene: TRBV14; CDR3 protein: CASGGASYNSPLHF; CDR3 DNA: TGTGCCAGCGGTGGGGCATCCTATAATTCACCCCTCCACTTT
J gene: TRBJ1-1; clone size: many; D gene: .; V gene: TRBV29-1; CDR3 protein: CSVEVRGRGTEAFF; CDR3 DNA: TGCAGCGTTGAAGTCCGGGGAAGGGGGACTGAAGCTTTCTTT
J gene: TRBJ1-4; clone size: many; D gene: .; V gene: TRBV28; CDR3 protein: CASSVGGTYEKLFF; CDR3 DNA: TGTGCCAGCTCCGTAGGAGGGACGTATGAAAAACTGTTTTTT
J gene: TRBJ2-3; clone size: many; D gene: TRBD2; V gene: TRBV20-1; CDR3 protein: CSASLVAGGADTQYF; CDR3 DNA: TGCAGTGCTAGTCTGGTAGCGGGAGGCGCAGATACGCAGTATTTT
J gene: TRBJ1-1; clone size: .; D gene: .; V gene: TRBV29-1; CDR3 protein: CSAAIGSINTEAFF; CDR3 DNA: TGCAGCGCCGCAATAGGGAGCATAAACACTGAAGCTTTCTTT
J gene: TRBJ2-2; clone size: once; D gene: TRBD2; V gene: TRBV7-3; CDR3 protein: CASSSGTSGSRGTGELFF; CDR3 DNA: TGTGCCAGCAGCTCCGGGACTAGCGGGAGTCGCGGCACCGGGGAGCTGTTTTTT
J gene: TRBJ2-1; clone size: many; D gene: TRBD2; V gene: TRBV2; CDR3 protein: CASGTTRINEQFF; CDR3 DNA: TGTGCCAGCGGGACTACGCGTATCAATGAGCAGTTCTTC
J gene: TRBJ2-5; clone size: .; D gene: TRBD2; V gene: TRBV20-1; CDR3 protein: CSATDGGDGTQYF; CDR3 DNA: TGCAGTGCGACGGATGGGGGGGACGGGACCCAGTACTTC
J gene: TRBJ2-2; clone size: many; D gene: TRBD2; V gene: TRBV25-1; CDR3 protein: CASSSRLAGNTGELFF; CDR3 DNA: TGTGCCAGCAGTTCTCGACTAGCGGGGAACACCGGGGAGCTGTTTTTT
J gene: TRBJ2-3; clone size: many; D gene: TRBD1; V gene: TRBV5-1; CDR3 protein: CASSLGTGWNTDTQYF; CDR3 DNA: TGCGCCAGCAGCCTGGGGACAGGGTGGAACACAGATACGCAGTATTTT
J gene: TRBJ2-2; clone size: many; D gene: .; V gene: TRBV6-2/TRBV6-3; CDR3 protein: CASSPGTLWTGELFF; CDR3 DNA: TGTGCCAGCAGTCCCGGGACCCTCTGGACCGGGGAGCTGTTTTTT
J gene: TRBJ2-7; clone size: .; D gene: .; V gene: TRBV7-2; CDR3 protein: CASIQDRAITGEQYF; CDR3 DNA: TGTGCCAGCATCCAAGATCGGGCGATCACTGGGGAGCAGTACTTC
J gene: TRBJ1-2; clone size: many; D gene: .; V gene: TRBV20-1; CDR3 protein: CSARQGVGGYTF; CDR3 DNA: TGCAGTGCTAGACAAGGGGTCGGGGGCTACACCTTC
J gene: TRBJ1-5; clone size: many; D gene: .; V gene: TRBV2; CDR3 protein: CASSPATHQPQHF; CDR3 DNA: TGTGCCAGCAGTCCGGCCACCCATCAGCCCCAGCATTTT
J gene: TRBJ2-2; clone size: many; D gene: .; V gene: TRBV6-1; CDR3 protein: CASTEQGYTGELFF; CDR3 DNA: TGTGCCAGCACCGAACAGGGATACACCGGGGAGCTGTTTTTT